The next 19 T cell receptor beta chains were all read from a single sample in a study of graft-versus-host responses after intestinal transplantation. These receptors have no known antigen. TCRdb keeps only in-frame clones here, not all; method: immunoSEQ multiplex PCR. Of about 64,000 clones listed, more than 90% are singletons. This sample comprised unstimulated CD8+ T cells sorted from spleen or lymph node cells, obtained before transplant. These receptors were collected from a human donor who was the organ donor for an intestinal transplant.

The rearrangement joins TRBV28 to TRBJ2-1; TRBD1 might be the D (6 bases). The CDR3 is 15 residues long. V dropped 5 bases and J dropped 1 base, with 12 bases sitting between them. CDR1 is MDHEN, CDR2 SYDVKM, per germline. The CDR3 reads CASSPTGTSYNEQFF. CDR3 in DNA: TGTGCCAGCAGTCCTACCGGGACATCCTACAATGAGCAGTTCTTC.

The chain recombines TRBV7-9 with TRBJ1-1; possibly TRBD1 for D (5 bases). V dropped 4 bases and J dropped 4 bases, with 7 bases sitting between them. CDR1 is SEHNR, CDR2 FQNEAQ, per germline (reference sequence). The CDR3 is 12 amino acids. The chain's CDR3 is CASSWGGTEAFF. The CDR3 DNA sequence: TGTGCCAGCAGCTGGGGCGGCACTGAAGCTTTCTTT.

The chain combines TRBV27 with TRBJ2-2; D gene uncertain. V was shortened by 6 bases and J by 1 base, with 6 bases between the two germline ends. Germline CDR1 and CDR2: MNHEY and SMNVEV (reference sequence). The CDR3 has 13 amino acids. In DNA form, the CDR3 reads TGTGCCAGCAGGAGAGAGAACACCGGGGAGCTGTTTTTT. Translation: CASRRENTGELFF.

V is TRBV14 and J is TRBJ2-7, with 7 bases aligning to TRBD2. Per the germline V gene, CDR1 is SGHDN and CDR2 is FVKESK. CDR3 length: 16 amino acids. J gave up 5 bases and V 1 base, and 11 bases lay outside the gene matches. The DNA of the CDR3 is TGTGCCAGCAGCCAAGGGTGGCGGGAGTTATGGGACGAGCAGTACTTC. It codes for CASSQGWRELWDEQYF. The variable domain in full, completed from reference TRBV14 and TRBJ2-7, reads EAGVTQFPSHSVIEKGQTVTLRCDPISGHDNLYWYRRVMGKEIKFLLHFVKESKQDESGMPNNRFLAERTGGTYSTLKVQPAELEDSGVYFCASSQGWRELWDEQYFGPGTRLTVT.

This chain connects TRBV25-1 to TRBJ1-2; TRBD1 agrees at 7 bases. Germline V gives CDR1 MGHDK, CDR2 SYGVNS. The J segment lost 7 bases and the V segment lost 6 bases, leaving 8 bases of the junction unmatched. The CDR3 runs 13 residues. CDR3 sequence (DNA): TGTGCCAGCAGGAGACAGGGAGGCGTTGGCTACACCTTC. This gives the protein CASRRQGGVGYTF.

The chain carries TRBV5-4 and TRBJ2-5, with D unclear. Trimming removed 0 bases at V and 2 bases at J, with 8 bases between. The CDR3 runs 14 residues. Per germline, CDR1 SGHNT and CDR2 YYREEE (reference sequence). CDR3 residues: CASSLEGAQETQYF. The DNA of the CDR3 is TGTGCCAGCAGCTTGGAAGGAGCTCAAGAGACCCAGTACTTC.

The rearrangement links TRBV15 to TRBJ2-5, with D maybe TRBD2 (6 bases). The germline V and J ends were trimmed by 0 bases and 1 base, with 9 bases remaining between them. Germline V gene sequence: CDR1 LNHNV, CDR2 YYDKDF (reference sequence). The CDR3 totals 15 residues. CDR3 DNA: TGTGCCACCAGCAGAGATGTGGGACTCCAAGAGACCCAGTACTTC. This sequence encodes CATSRDVGLQETQYF.

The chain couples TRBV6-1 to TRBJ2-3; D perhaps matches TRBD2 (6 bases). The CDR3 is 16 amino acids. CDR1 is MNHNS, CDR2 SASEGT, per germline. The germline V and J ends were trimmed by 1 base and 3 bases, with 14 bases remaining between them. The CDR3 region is CASSEDGGALTDTQYF. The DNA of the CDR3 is TGTGCCAGCAGTGAAGACGGCGGGGCACTTACAGATACGCAGTATTTT.

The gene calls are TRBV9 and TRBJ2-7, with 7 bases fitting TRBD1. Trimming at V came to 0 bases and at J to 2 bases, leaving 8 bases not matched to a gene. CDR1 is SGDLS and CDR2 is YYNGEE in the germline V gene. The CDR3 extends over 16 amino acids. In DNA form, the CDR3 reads TGTGCCAGCAGCGTAGCTCCGACAGGGCGTGCCTACGAGCAGTACTTC. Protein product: CASSVAPTGRAYEQYF.

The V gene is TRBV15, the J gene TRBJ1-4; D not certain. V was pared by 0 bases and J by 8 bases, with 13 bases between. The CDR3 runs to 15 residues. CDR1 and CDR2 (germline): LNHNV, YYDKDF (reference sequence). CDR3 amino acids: CATSRDKSEGEKLFF. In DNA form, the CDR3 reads TGTGCCACCAGCAGAGACAAATCGGAGGGCGAAAAACTGTTTTTT.

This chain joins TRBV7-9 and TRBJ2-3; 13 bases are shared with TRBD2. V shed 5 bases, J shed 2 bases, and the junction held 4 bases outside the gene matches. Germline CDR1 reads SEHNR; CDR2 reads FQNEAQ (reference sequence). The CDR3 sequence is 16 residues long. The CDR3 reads CASSRGTSGTTDTQYF. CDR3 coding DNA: TGTGCCAGCAGCCGAGGGACTAGCGGGACCACAGATACGCAGTATTTT.

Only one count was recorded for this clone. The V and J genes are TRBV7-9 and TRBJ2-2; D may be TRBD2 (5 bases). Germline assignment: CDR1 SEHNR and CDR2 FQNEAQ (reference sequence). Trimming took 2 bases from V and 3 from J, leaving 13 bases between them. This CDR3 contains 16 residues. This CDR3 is CASSLFGVSDTGELFF. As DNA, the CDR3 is TGTGCCAGCAGCTTATTCGGGGTTTCGGACACCGGGGAGCTGTTTTTT. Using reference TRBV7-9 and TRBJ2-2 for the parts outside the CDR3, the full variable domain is DTGVSQNPRHKITKRGQNVTFRCDPISEHNRLYWYRQTLGQGPEFLTYFQNEAQLEKSRLLSDRFSAERPKGSFSTLEIQRTEQGDSAMYLCASSLFGVSDTGELFFGEGSRLTVL.

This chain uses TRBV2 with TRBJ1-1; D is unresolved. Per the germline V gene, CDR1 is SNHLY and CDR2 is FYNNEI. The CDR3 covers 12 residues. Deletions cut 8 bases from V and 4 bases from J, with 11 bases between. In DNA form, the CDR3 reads TGTGCCAGCGGTTCCCCCGGCACTGAAGCTTTCTTT. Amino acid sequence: CASGSPGTEAFF. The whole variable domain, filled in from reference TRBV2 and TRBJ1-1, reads EPEVTQTPSHQVTQMGQEVILRCVPISNHLYFYWYRQILGQKVEFLVSFYNNEISEKSEIFDDQFSVERPDGSNFTLKIRSTKLEDSAMYFCASGSPGTEAFFGQGTRLTVV.

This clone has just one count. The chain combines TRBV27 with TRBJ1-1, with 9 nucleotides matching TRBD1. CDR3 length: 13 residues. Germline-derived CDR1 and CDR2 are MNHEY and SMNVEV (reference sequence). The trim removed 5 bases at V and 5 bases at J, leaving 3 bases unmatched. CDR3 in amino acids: CASSTGGWTEAFF. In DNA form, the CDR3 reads TGTGCCAGCAGTACAGGGGGCTGGACTGAAGCTTTCTTT.

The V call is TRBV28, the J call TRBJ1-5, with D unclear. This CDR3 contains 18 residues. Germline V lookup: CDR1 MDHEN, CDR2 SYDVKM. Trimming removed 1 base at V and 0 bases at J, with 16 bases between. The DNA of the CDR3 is TGTGCCAGCAGTTTATTCCGACACGAGTTGAATAGCAATCAGCCCCAGCATTTT. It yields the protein CASSLFRHELNSNQPQHF.

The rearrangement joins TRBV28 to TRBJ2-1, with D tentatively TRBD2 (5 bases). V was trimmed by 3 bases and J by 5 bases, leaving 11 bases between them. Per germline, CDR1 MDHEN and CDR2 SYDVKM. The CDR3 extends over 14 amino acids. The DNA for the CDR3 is TGTGCCAGCAGTTTCAAGCGGCCCAACAATGAGCAGTTCTTC. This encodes CASSFKRPNNEQFF.

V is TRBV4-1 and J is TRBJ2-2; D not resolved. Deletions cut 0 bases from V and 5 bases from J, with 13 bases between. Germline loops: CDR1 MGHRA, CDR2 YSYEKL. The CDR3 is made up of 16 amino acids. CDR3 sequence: CASSQDLTDPTGELFF. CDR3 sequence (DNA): TGCGCCAGCAGCCAAGATTTGACTGATCCAACCGGGGAGCTGTTTTTT.

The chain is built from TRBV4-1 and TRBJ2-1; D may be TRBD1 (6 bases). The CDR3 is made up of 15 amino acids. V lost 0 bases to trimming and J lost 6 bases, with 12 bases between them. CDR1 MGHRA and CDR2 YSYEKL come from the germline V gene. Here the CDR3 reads CASSQEDRPVNEQFF. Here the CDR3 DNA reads TGCGCCAGCAGCCAAGAAGACAGGCCCGTCAATGAGCAGTTCTTC.

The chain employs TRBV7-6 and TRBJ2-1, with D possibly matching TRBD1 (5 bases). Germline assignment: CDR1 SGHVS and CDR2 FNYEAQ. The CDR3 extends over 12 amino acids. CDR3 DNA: TGTAAGGGCAGGGAAGTTGGCAATGAGCAGTTCTTC. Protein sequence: CKGREVGNEQFF.